The T cell receptor (beta chain) under discussion was sequenced for a study of glioma-infiltrating T cells after dendritic cell vaccination. Overall study context: Treatment, given 2003 to 2012, was autologous tumor lysate-pulsed dendritic cell vaccination.

Broader study findings: Few patients contributed both blood and tumor specimens.

CDR3 length: 15 residues. Trimming removed 9 bases from V and 2 bases from J, with 14 bases in between. Germline V gene data show CDR1 as SNHLY and CDR2 as FYNNEI. Described time point: after dendritic cell vaccination, including at tumor progression/relapse. Selection required adequate fresh-frozen tumor tissue plus more than two years' survival data. The PCR used 60 V beta and 13 J beta primers. The protocol was immunoSEQ multiplex PCR, while the TCRdb copy is restricted to in-frame clones and leaves out a portion. The sample carries 90,000 to 140,000 clones, around 90% recorded once. In regard to this clone: The antigen is unknown.

Sample: blood, taken after dendritic cell vaccination. The sequence was collected from a human donor with glioblastoma. The chain uses TRBV2 and TRBJ2-6; D might be TRBD1 (6 bases). CDR3 sequence (DNA): TGTGCCAGGGGGGCTAGTAATGCTGGGGCCAACGTCCTGACTTTC. It specifies CARGASNAGANVLTF.